The sequence of this T cell receptor (beta chain) was determined in a study of blood T cell repertoires in COVID-19. Only in-frame clones appear in the TCRdb table, and some are missing; sequencing was by immunoSEQ multiplex PCR. The data hold 150,000 to 200,000 clones, with 65% to 90% observed a single time. Looked up from germline, CDR1 is MGHRA and CDR2 is YSYEKL. The CDR3 length is 12 residues. Trimming cost V 1 base and J 6 bases, with 5 bases left between them. The sequence was collected from a man aged 55-75 years with acute or convalescent COVID-19. This chain connects TRBV4-1 to TRBJ2-3; the D is unclear. Sequenced sample: peripheral blood. The CDR3 coding sequence is TGCGCCAGCAGCCAAGTCCTGGATACGCAGTATTTT. Translated: CASSQVLDTQYF.